This T cell receptor (beta chain) was captured in a study of Graves' ophthalmopathy and Graves' hyperthyroidism (dated 2018 in TCRdb). For the wider study: Hyperthyroidism was defined as stable when no progression to ophthalmopathy occurred within 18 months of follow-up. To tell Graves' ophthalmopathy apart from Graves' hyperthyroidism, and to predict which patients would progress to ophthalmopathy, the study relied on TCR beta repertoire signatures. In total, over 130 blood samples were TCR-sequenced: under 45 ophthalmopathy, some 75 hyperthyroidism and roughly 17 hyperthyroidism-to-ophthalmopathy patients. A discovery set of 95 to 100 patients (43 ophthalmopathy, fewer than 60 stable hyperthyroidism) was enrolled to explore V-J signatures distinguishing ophthalmopathy from hyperthyroidism. An independent validation cohort comprised around 19 hyperthyroidism patients and 15 to 17 patients who later progressed from hyperthyroidism to ophthalmopathy. In more than five hyperthyroidism patients, the T-cell repertoires found in thyroid tissue were compared with those found in blood. Following sampling, methimazole starting at 30 mg daily was administered to hyperthyroidism patients, and high-dose intravenous methylprednisolone was administered to ophthalmopathy patients.

Many counts were recorded for this clonotype. The target of this receptor is not known. Base qualities are missing; no much larger clone stands one base away. TCR beta CDR3 regions were amplified from RNA transcripts for repertoire sequencing. The first round was an RT-PCR using HTBI primers with the Qiagen OneStep RT-PCR kit, and this first round was followed by a second-round multiplex PCR, then size selection and purification. Libraries were sequenced on an Illumina HiSeq2000 using paired-end 100 bp reads. The paper's processing steps were these. SOAPnuke was used to process the reads, removing any read that contained adapters or uncalled bases, had a mean Phred below 15, or lacked an exact match to the constant primer or identifier. COPE v1.2.5 was used to merge the high-quality paired reads. Each unique nucleotide sequence was defined as a clonotype, and clonotypes were aligned to IMGT TRB V, D and J references with MiTCR v1.1. Only V-J combinations with frequency above 0.0001 were analysed, covering around 99% of repertoires. A TCR clonal expansion and chaos score per V-J combination was defined as the ratio of F50 clonal expansion to chaos observed in the TCRdist matrix. Welch's t-statistics and random forest were used to narrow the features down to roughly twelve V-J combinations, which were then fed into a naive Bayes classifier. Thyroid-blood repertoire similarity was quantified with the Morisita-Horn index. TCRdb reprocessing: public reads trimmed at Q25 with fastp, clones called with MiXCR, in-frame beta chains kept. Duplicate CDR3 protein sequences are folded into a single record with the most common DNA and genes. TCRdb assigned the V and J calls; the authors' analysis was not used. Across this sample there are 900,000 to 1,200,000 distinct CDR3 sequences, with about 38% seen only once. Of the sample, approximately 10% falls within the top ten clones.

Hyperthyroidism patients were newly diagnosed, with disease duration under 2 months, and aged 18 to 65 years. Anyone with other autoimmune diseases, uncontrolled infections, pregnancy or lactation was excluded from the study. Clinical symptoms, serum thyroxine, TRAb, thyroid ultrasound and orbital computed tomography were used for diagnosis. Trizol reagent was used to extract the total RNA, and its quality was then checked on an Agilent 2100 Bioanalyzer. CDR1 and CDR2 are drawn from the germline V gene: MNHEY, SVGAGI. Trimming at the junction amounts to 6 bases on V and 2 bases on J, and the germline ends lie 10 bases apart. The CDR3 has 13 amino acids, counting the end cysteine and phenylalanine. Just CDR3 DNA is preserved here, 39 bases in frame from base 1. Results and caveats for the whole study, not just this receptor: No statistical method was used to set the sample size in advance, and the investigators knew which group each participant was assigned to. Most of the expanded thyroid clonotypes with a frequency above 0.001 were also detected in blood, and it was suggested that the thyroid immune response may be reflected by blood repertoires. In cross-validation, the 13-signature model distinguished ophthalmopathy from stable hyperthyroidism with nearly 90% sensitivity and roughly 81% specificity, while in the test set the corresponding values were roughly 80% and 75%. In validation, the model predicted ophthalmopathy progression with 55% to 71% sensitivity and 72.22% specificity; around twelve predicted patients were CT-confirmed with GO in a median of approximately six months.

The specimen was peripheral blood or thyroid tissue (not recorded which). This chain is built from TRBV6-5 and TRBJ2-5; TRBD1 is a weak D gene call, 6 bases matching. The sequence came from an adult man with Graves' hyperthyroidism. The CDR3 here reads CASREQGQETQYF. At the DNA level, the sequence is TGTGCCAGCAGGGAACAGGGTCAAGAGACCCAGTACTTC.